The next 17 T cell receptor beta chains were all read from a single sample in a study of T cell repertoires in cytomegalovirus infection. MiXCR was run by TCRdb on the reads, yielding one entry per CDR3 protein. The sample holds almost 550,000 distinct CDR3 sequences, about 17% seen once. Sequencing was done on a sample of CD8+ T cells from PBMCs. The receptors stem from a human donor in good health (CMV status not recorded). Some clones in this sample may be carry-over from other donors' samples.

The J gene is TRBJ2-1, the V gene TRBV14; tentatively, D is TRBD2 (6 bases). Trimming left V 0 bases short and J 7 bases short, with 19 bases between. The CDR3 runs 17 residues. Per germline, CDR1 SGHDN and CDR2 FVKESK. CDR3: CASSQEQSGREENEQFF. CDR3 coding DNA: TGTGCCAGCAGCCAAGAACAGTCAGGGCGGGAAGAAAATGAGCAGTTCTTC. Variable domain in full (rest from reference TRBV14 and TRBJ2-1): EAGVTQFPSHSVIEKGQTVTLRCDPISGHDNLYWYRRVMGKEIKFLLHFVKESKQDESGMPNNRFLAERTGGTYSTLKVQPAELEDSGVYFCASSQEQSGREENEQFFGPGTRLTVL.

The chain employs TRBV28 and TRBJ2-1, with D unresolved. V dropped 10 bases and J dropped 7 bases, with 11 bases sitting between them. The CDR3 length is 11 residues. Germline-derived CDR1 and CDR2 are MDHEN and SYDVKM. The CDR3 loop is CATDSRNEQFF. The CDR3 region has the DNA TGTGCCACTGACTCCCGTAATGAGCAGTTCTTC. Full variable domain (outside the CDR3, taken from reference TRBV28 and TRBJ2-1): DVKVTQSSRYLVKRTGEKVFLECVQDMDHENMFWYRQDPGLGLRLIYFSYDVKMKEKGDIPEGYSVSREKKERFSLILESASTNQTSMYLCATDSRNEQFFGPGTRLTVL.

V gene TRBV27 combines with J gene TRBJ1-2, with D possibly matching TRBD1 (5 bases). V lost 2 bases, J lost 10 bases, and 26 bases lay in between. The germline gives CDR1 MNHEY, CDR2 SMNVEV (reference sequence). The CDR3 length is 17 residues. The CDR3 bases are TGTGCCAGCAGTTTAGACACTCTGGCAGGGAGGATCGATGTCTACACCTTC. It is translated as CASSLDTLAGRIDVYTF.

Ten or more counts support this clonotype. This sequence joins TRBV12-3 or TRBV12-4 and TRBJ2-3; 7 positions agree with TRBD2. With 1 base clipped from V and 4 bases from J, the junction kept 5 bases outside the gene matches. The CDR3 is made up of 15 amino acids. The DNA for the CDR3 is TGTGCCAGCAGTTTAGGGGGGGGAGGTCCAGATACGCAGTATTTT. This codes for CASSLGGGGPDTQYF.

J is TRBJ2-1 and V is TRBV20-1; D possibly matches TRBD1 or TRBD2 (5 bases each). V lost 0 bases, J lost 7 bases, and 7 bases lay in between. This CDR3 contains 12 residues. From germline, CDR1 is DFQATT and CDR2 SNEGSKA (reference sequence). In DNA form, the CDR3 reads TGCAGTGCTAGAGAGGGGGATAATGAGCAGTTCTTC. Translating gives CSAREGDNEQFF.

About this clonotype itself: It is likely a read error, because the conserved phenylalanine at the end of the CDR3 is missing. The chain combines TRBV7-6 with TRBJ2-6, with 7 bases matching TRBD1. V was clipped by 1 base and J by 0 bases; unmatched bases: 6. The CDR3 covers 18 residues. CDR1 SGHVS and CDR2 FNYEAQ come from the germline V gene. The CDR3 here is CASSLEGGLLSGANVLTL. DNA of the CDR3: TGTGCCAGCAGCTTAGAAGGGGGCCTTCTCTCTGGGGCCAACGTCCTGACTTTA.

As concerns this clonotype: A single base separates this from a much larger clone, so it may be a read error. This chain uses TRBV27 with TRBJ2-1; TRBD2 matches 10 bases. Germline lookup yields CDR1 MNHEY and CDR2 SMNVEV (reference sequence). The ends lost 3 bases at V and 7 bases at J; junction bases unmatched: 6. This CDR3 contains 15 residues. The CDR3 sequence is CASSFRLAGPNEQFF. CDR3 in DNA: TGTGCCAGCAGTTTCCGACTAGCGGGTCCTAATGAGCAGTTCTTC.

This clonotype was detected a few times. This chain links TRBV9 with TRBJ2-2; TRBD1 aligns across 9 bases. Per germline, CDR1 SGDLS and CDR2 YYNGEE. This CDR3 has 15 amino acids. V gave up 3 bases and J gave up 2 bases; unmatched junction bases: 2. The CDR3 DNA is TGTGCCAGCAGCGGACAGGGGGGAAACACCGGGGAGCTGTTTTTT. Protein: CASSGQGGNTGELFF.

Only a few counts were recorded for this clonotype. This chain links TRBV7-6 with TRBJ2-7; 10 bases are shared with TRBD2. V was clipped by 7 bases and J by 9 bases; unmatched bases: 9. The CDR3 totals 13 residues. Germline CDR1 and CDR2: SGHVS and FNYEAQ. The CDR3 DNA follows: TGTGCCAGCACCGGACTAGCGGCCCTCGGGCAGTACTTC. Encoded protein: CASTGLAALGQYF.

This clonotype occurred many times. V gene TRBV4-1 combines with J gene TRBJ1-2, with 10 bases fitting TRBD1. The CDR3 loop spans 15 amino acids. CDR1 is MGHRA, CDR2 YSYEKL, per germline. J gave up 6 bases and V 4 bases, and 8 bases lay outside the gene matches. The CDR3 bases are TGCGCCAGCAGCCCGGCGGTCGGGACAGGGGATGGCTACACCTTC. As protein: CASSPAVGTGDGYTF.

This chain links TRBV6-5 with TRBJ2-3; D remains unclear. Germline CDR1 reads MNHEY; CDR2 reads SVGAGI. The CDR3 totals 13 residues. Trimming took 1 base from V and 3 from J, leaving 5 bases between them. CDR3 nucleotides: TGTGCCAGCAGTTACTACAGAACAGATACGCAGTATTTT. Its translation is CASSYYRTDTQYF.

This clonotype was seen more than once but under ten times. V is TRBV5-5 and J is TRBJ1-6, with D tentatively TRBD1 (6 bases). The V gene lost 2 bases and the J gene lost 5 bases, with 14 bases spanning the gap. Germline CDR1 is SGHKS and CDR2 is YYEKEE (reference sequence). The CDR3 loop spans 16 amino acids. CDR3: CASSFEGGGNNSPLHF. CDR3 DNA: TGTGCCAGCAGCTTTGAAGGGGGAGGCAATAATTCACCCCTCCACTTT. Complete variable domain (other parts from reference TRBV5-5 and TRBJ1-6): DAGVTQSPTHLIKTRGQQVTLRCSPISGHKSVSWYQQVLGQGPQFIFQYYEKEERGRGNFPDRFSARQFPNYSSELNVNALLLGDSALYLCASSFEGGGNNSPLHFGNGTRLTVT.

This clonotype has at least ten counts. The chain carries TRBV11-2 and TRBJ1-1, with 10 positions matching TRBD1. Germline assignment: CDR1 SGHAT and CDR2 FQNNGV. The J segment lost 1 base and the V segment lost 1 base, leaving 3 bases of the junction unmatched. The length of the CDR3 is 16 residues. The CDR3 sequence is CASSLVGDRGNTEAFF. CDR3 nucleotides: TGTGCCAGCAGCTTAGTTGGGGACAGGGGGAACACTGAAGCTTTCTTT. The full variable domain, rest sourced from reference TRBV11-2 and TRBJ1-1, is EAGVAQSPRYKIIEKRQSVAFWCNPISGHATLYWYQQILGQGPKLLIQFQNNGVVDDSQLPKDRFSAERLKGVDSTLKIQPAKLEDSAVYLCASSLVGDRGNTEAFFGQGTRLTVV.

In its sample, this clonotype was seen many times. The chain uses TRBV6-4 and TRBJ1-5; D is unclear. V was pared by 5 bases and J by 1 base, with 6 bases between. This CDR3 is built from 13 residues. In germline, CDR1 is MRHNA, CDR2 SNTAGT. The CDR3, as DNA: TGTGCCAGCAGTACGGGAAGCAATCAGCCCCAGCATTTT. Translation: CASSTGSNQPQHF.

CDR3 in amino acids: CASSLTSGRAKYF. The CDR3 bases are TGTGCCAGCAGTTTGACTAGCGGGAGGGCCAAGTACTTC. The chain links TRBV6-1 to TRBJ2-7; 14 nucleotides line up with TRBD2. V was clipped by 5 bases and J by 11 bases; unmatched bases: 5. Germline V gene lookup returns CDR1 MNHNS and CDR2 SASEGT. The CDR3 totals 13 residues.

This clonotype was counted ten times or more. This chain links TRBV28 with TRBJ1-2; the match to TRBD1 covers 8 bases. In germline, CDR1 is MDHEN, CDR2 SYDVKM. The CDR3 consists of 13 residues. V dropped 5 bases and J dropped 5; count of bases not matched to a gene: 4. CDR3 nucleotides: TGTGCCAGCAGTATACACAGGGGGTATGGCTACACCTTC. Translated, it gives CASSIHRGYGYTF.

There are a few counts of this clonotype. The rearrangement uses TRBV5-4 and TRBJ2-5; D might be TRBD1 (6 bases). Germline lookup yields CDR1 SGHNT and CDR2 YYREEE (reference sequence). The CDR3 has 15 amino acids. The germline V and J ends were trimmed by 1 base and 2 bases, with 12 bases remaining between them. DNA of the CDR3: TGTGCCAGCAGCTTGCCGCGGACAGTTCAAGAGACCCAGTACTTC. Its protein is CASSLPRTVQETQYF.